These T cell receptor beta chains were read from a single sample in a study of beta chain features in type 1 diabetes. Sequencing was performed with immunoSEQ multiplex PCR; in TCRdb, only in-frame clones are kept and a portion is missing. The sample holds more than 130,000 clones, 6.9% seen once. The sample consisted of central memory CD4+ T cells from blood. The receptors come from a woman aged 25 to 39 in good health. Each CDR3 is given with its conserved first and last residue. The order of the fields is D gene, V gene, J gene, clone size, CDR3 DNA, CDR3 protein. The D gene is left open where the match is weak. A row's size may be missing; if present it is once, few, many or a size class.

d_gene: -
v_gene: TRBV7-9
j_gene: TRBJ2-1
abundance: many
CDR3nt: TGTGCCAGCACCGGCCTACAGGGTTACAATGAGCAGTTCTTC
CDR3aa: CASTGLQGYNEQFF

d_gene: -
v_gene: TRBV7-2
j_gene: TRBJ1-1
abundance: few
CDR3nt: TGTGCCAGCAGCTTAGTGATGACCGGCGGGGGTTCGGCTTTCTTT
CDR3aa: CASSLVMTGGGSAFF

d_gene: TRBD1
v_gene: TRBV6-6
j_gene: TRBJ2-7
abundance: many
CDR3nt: TGTGCCAGCAGGGGGGGACAGGCAACCTACGAGCAGTACTTC
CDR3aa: CASRGGQATYEQYF

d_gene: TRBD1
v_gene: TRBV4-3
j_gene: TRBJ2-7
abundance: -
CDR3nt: TGCGCCAGCAGCCAAGTGGGGACAGGGCCCTACGAGCAGTACTTC
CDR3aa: CASSQVGTGPYEQYF

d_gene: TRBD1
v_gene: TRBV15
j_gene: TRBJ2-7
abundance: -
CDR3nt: TGTGCCACCAGCAGAGCGGGACAGGGGGCTTACGAGCAGTACTTC
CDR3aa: CATSRAGQGAYEQYF

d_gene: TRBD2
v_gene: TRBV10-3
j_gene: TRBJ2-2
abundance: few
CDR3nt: TGTGCCATCAGTCCCCGGGAGGGGAACACCGGGGAGCTGTTTTTT
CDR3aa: CAISPREGNTGELFF

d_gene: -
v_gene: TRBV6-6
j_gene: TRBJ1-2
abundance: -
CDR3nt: TGTGCCAGCAGCTACGACAGCCCCTATGGCTACACCTTC
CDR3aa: CASSYDSPYGYTF

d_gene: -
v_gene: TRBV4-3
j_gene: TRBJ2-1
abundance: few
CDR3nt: TGCGCCAGCAGCCAACTCCGGGACACCGAGCAGTTCTTC
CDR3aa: CASSQLRDTEQFF

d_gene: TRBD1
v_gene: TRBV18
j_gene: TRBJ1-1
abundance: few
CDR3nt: TGTGCCAGCTCACCGCGGGACAGGGGGCTTCAGAACACTGAAGCTTTCTTT
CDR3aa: CASSPRDRGLQNTEAFF

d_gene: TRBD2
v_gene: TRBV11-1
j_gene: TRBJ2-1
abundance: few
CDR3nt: TGTGCCAGCAGCTCCGGGACTAGCGGAAACAATGAGCAGTTCTTC
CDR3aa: CASSSGTSGNNEQFF

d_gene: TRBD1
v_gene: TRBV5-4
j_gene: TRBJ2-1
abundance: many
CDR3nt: TGTGCCAGCAGCTTGGAGGGGGCGCAAAGGAATGAGCAGTTCTTC
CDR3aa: CASSLEGAQRNEQFF

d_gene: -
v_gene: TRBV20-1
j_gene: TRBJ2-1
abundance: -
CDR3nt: TGCAGTGCTAGCCGCAATGAGCAGTTCTTC
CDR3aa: CSASRNEQFF

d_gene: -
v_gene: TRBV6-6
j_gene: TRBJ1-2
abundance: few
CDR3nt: TGTGCCAGCAGCCTTAGCCAGAGCGGGGGCGTCTATGGCTACACCTTC
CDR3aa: CASSLSQSGGVYGYTF

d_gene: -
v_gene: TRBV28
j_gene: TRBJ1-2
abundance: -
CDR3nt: TGTGCCAGCATCGCGGGAAACTATGGCTACACCTTC
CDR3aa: CASIAGNYGYTF

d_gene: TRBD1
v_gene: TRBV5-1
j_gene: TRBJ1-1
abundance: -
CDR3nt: TGCGCCAGCAGCTACGGGACAGGGAACACTGAAGCTTTCTTT
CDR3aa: CASSYGTGNTEAFF

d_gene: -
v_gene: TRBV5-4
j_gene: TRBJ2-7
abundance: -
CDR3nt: TGTGCCAGCAGCTTGGGGGGACAAATCGCGCCTTTCTGGGAGCAGTACTTC
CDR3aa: CASSLGGQIAPFWEQYF

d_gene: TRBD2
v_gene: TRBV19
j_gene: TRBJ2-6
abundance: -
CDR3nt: TGTGCCACTAGCGGGACTAGCGGGATGGGCGTCCTGACTTTC
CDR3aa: CATSGTSGMGVLTF

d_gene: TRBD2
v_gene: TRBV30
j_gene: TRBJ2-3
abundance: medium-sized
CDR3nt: TGTGCCTGGACGAGGACTAGCGGCACAGATACGCAGTATTTT
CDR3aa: CAWTRTSGTDTQYF

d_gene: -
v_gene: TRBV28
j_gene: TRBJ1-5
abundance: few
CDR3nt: TGTGCCAGCAGTTTCCTCGGGAACTACAATCAGCCCCAGCATTTT
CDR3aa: CASSFLGNYNQPQHF

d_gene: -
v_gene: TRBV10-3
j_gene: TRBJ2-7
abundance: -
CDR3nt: TGTGCCATCAGCCCCCGACAGGACCCCTACGAGCAGTACTTC
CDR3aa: CAISPRQDPYEQYF

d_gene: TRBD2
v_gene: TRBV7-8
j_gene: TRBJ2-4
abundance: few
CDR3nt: TGTGCCAGCAGCCCGGAGGCGGGAGCGAAAAACATTCAGTACTTC
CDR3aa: CASSPEAGAKNIQYF

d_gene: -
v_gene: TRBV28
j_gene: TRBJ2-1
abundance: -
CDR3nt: TGTGCCAGCAGTTCTACAGGGACCTACAATGAGCAGTTCTTC
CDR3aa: CASSSTGTYNEQFF

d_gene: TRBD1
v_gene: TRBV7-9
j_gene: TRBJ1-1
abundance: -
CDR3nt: TGTGCCAGCAGTTCCGTGTGGGACAGTGAAGCTTTCTTT
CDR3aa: CASSSVWDSEAFF

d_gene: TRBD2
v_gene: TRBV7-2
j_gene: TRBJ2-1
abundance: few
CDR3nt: TGTGCCAGCAGCTTAGATACTAGCGGGAGCGATGAGCAGTTCTTC
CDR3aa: CASSLDTSGSDEQFF

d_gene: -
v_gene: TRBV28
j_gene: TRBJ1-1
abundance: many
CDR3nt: TGTGCCAGCAGTTTAGTCGACACTGAAGCTTTCTTT
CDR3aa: CASSLVDTEAFF

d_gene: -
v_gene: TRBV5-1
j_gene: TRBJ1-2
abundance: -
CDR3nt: TGCGCCAGCAGCCTGAGGGGGTCTAGCTATGGCTACACCTTC
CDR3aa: CASSLRGSSYGYTF

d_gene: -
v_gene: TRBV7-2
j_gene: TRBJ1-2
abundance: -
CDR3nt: TGTGCCAGCAGCTTACTGAGAGGAGGCTACACCTTC
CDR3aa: CASSLLRGGYTF

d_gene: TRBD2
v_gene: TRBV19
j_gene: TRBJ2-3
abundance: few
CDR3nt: TGTGCCAGTAGTATCGCGGGAGAGACAGATACGCAGTATTTT
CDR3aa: CASSIAGETDTQYF

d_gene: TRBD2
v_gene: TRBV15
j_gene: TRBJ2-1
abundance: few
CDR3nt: TGTGCCACCAGCAGAGATGTTTCTAGCGGGAGGGCCAATGAGCAGTTCTTC
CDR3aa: CATSRDVSSGRANEQFF

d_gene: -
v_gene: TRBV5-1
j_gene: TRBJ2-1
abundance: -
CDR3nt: TGCGCCAGCAGCTTGGATGTAGTCGGGGGCAATGAGCAGTTCTTC
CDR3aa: CASSLDVVGGNEQFF

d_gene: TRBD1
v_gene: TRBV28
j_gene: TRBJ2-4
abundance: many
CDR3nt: TGTGCCAGCAGGACAGGGGAAAACATTCAGTACTTC
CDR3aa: CASRTGENIQYF

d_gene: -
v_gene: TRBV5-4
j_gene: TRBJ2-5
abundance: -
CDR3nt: TGTGCCAGCTCCTTCCCTCGGGAGACCCAGTACTTC
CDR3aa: CASSFPRETQYF

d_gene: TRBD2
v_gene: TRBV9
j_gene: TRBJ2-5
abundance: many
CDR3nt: TGTGCCAGCAGCGTAGCTCCTAGCGGGAGTCAGACCCAGTACTTC
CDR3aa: CASSVAPSGSQTQYF

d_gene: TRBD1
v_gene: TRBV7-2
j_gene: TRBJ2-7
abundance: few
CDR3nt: TGTGCCAGCAGCTTGTCAGGACAGGGCTCCTACGAGCAGTACTTC
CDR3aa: CASSLSGQGSYEQYF

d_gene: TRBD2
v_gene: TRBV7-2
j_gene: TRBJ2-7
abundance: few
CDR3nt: TGTGCCAGCAGCCCCCAGAGCGGGAGTTTAAGCGAGCAGTACTTC
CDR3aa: CASSPQSGSLSEQYF

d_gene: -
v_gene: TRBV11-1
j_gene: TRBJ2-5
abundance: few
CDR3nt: TGTGCCAGCAGCTTAGCGGGAGCGGCACCGTACCAAGAGACCCAGTACTTC
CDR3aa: CASSLAGAAPYQETQYF